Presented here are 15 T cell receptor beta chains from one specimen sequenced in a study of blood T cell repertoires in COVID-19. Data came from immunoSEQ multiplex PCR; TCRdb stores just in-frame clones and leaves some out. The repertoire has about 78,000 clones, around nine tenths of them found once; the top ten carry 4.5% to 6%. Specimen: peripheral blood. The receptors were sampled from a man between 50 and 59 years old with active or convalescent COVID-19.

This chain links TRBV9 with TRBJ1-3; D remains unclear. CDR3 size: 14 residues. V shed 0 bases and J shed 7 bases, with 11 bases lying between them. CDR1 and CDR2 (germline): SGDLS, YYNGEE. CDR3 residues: CASSVAGMGNTIYF. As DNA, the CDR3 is TGTGCCAGCAGCGTAGCGGGGATGGGTAACACCATATATTTT.

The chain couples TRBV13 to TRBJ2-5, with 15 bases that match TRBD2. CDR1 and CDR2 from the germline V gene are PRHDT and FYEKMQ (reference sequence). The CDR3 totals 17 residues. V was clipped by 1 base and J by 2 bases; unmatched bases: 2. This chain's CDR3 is CASSLVGLAGGQETQYF. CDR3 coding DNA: TGTGCCAGCAGCTTAGTTGGACTAGCGGGGGGGCAAGAGACCCAGTACTTC.

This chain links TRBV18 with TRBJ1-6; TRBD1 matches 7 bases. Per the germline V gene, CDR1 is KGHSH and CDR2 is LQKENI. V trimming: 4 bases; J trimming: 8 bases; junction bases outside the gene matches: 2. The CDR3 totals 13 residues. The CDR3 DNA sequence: TGTGCCAGCTCACAGGGGGCAGATTCACCCCTCCACTTT. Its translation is CASSQGADSPLHF.

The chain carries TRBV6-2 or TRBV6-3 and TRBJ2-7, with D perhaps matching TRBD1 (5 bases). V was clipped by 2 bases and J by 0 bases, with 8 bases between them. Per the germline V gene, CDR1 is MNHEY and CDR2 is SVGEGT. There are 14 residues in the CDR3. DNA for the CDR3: TGTGCCAGCAGTTACGGAGACAGCTCCTACGAGCAGTACTTC. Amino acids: CASSYGDSSYEQYF.

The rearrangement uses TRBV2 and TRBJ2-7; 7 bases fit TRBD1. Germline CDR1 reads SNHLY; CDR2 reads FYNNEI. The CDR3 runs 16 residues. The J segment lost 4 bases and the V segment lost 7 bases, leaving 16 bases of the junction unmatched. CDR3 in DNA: TGTGCCAGCAACCGACAGGGCTGGGAACAAGGTTACGAGCAGTACGTC. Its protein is CASNRQGWEQGYEQYV.

In DNA, the CDR3 is TGTGCCAGCTCACCCGGGACAGGGCCCTACGAGCAGTACTTC. Translation gives CASSPGTGPYEQYF. This chain links TRBV18 with TRBJ2-7, with 9 positions matching TRBD1. CDR3 length: 14 amino acids. Germline V gene sequence: CDR1 KGHSH, CDR2 LQKENI. V was clipped by 3 bases and J by 2 bases; unmatched bases: 2.

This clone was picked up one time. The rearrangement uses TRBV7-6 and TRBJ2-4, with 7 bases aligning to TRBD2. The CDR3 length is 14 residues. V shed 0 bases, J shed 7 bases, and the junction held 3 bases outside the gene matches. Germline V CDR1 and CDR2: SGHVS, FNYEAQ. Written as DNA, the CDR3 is TGTGCCAGCAGCTTAGCCGCGGGGGAGAACATTCAGTACTTC. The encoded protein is CASSLAAGENIQYF.

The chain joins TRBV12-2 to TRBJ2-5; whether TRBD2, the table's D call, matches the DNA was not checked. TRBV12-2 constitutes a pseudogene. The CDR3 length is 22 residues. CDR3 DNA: TGTGCAAGTCGCCTCACGCGGGGTAGCGGGGGACCCGGAATGGGATGGCAAGAGACCCAGTACTTC. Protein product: CASRLTRGSGGPGMGWQETQYF.

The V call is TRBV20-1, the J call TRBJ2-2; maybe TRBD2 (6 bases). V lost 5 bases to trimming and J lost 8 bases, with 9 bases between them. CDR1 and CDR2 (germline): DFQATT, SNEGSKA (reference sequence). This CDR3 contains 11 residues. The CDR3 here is CSAERAGELFF. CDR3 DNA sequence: TGCAGTGCTGAGCGGGCAGGGGAGCTGTTTTTT.

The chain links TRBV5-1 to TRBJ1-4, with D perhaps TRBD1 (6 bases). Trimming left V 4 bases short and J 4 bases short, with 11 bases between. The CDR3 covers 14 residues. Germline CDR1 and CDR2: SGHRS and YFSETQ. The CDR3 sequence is CASSPRTDNEKLFF. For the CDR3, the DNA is TGCGCCAGCAGCCCTCGGACAGATAATGAAAAACTGTTTTTT.

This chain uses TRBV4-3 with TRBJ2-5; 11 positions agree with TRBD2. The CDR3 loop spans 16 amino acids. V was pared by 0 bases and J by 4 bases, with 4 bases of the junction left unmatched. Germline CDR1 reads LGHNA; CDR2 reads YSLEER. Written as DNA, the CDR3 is TGCGCCAGCAGCCAAGATAGCGGGGGGGCCCCAGAGACCCAGTACTTC. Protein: CASSQDSGGAPETQYF.

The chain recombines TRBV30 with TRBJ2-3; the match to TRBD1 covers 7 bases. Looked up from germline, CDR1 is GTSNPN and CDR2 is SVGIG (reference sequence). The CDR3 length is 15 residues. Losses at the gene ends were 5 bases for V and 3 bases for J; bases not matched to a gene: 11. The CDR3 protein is CAWRADRERTDTQYF. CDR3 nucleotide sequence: TGTGCCTGGCGCGCCGACAGGGAGAGGACAGATACGCAGTATTTT.

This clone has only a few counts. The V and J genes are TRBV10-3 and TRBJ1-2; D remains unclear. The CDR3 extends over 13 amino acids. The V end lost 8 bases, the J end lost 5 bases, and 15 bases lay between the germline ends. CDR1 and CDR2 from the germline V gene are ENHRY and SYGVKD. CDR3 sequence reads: CAIFGTLSYGYTF. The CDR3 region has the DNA TGTGCCATCTTCGGTACGCTTTCTTATGGCTACACCTTC.

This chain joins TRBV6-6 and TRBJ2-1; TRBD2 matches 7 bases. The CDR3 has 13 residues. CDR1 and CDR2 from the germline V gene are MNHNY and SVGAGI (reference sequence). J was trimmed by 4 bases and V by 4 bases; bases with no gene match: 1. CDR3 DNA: TGTGCCAGCAGTTCAGCGGGGTACAATGAGCAGTTCTTC. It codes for CASSSAGYNEQFF.

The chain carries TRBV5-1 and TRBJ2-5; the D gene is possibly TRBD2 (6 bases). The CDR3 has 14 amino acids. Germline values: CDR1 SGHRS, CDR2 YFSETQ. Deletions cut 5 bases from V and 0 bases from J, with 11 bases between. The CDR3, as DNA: TGCGCCAGCAGTCGGGACTCCAACCAAGAGACCCAGTACTTC. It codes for CASSRDSNQETQYF.